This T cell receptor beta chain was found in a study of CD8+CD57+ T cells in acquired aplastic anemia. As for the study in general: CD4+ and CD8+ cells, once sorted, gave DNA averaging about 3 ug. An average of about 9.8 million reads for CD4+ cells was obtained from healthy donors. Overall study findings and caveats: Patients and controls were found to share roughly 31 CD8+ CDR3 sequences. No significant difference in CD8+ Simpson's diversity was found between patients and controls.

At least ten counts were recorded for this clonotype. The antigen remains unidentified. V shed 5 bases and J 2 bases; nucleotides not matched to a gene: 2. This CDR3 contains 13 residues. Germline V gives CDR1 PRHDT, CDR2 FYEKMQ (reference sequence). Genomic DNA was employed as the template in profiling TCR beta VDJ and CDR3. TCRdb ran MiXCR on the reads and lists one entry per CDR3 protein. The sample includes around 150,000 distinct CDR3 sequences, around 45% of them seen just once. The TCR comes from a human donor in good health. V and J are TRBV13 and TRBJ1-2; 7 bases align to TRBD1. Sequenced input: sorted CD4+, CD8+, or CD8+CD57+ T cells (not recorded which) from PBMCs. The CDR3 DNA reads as TGTGCCAGCAGCCACAGGGGCAACTATGGCTACACCTTC. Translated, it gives CASSHRGNYGYTF.